This T cell receptor (beta chain) was obtained from a study of T cell repertoires in aging, cancer and after chemotherapy. In the study overall: The whole study produced a dataset of some 10 million TCR reads.

A mixed TRB-A/B primer pool amplified rearranged TRB by multiplex touch-down PCR. TCRdb reprocessed the multiplex PCR reads via MiXCR and lists one record per CDR3 protein. The sample lists over 9,000 distinct CDR3 sequences; more than 20% were seen once. This clonotype was seen only a few times. What it binds is not known. Study findings and constraints: Across the chemotherapy interval, each cancer cohort showed higher median generation probability, suggesting thymic rebound.

J gave up 6 bases and V 10 bases, and 5 bases lay outside the gene matches. CDR3 length equals 11 residues. CDR1 SEHNR and CDR2 FQNEAQ come from the germline V gene (reference sequence). Peripheral blood genomic DNA, not sorted cells or RNA, was the template. Sequencing was carried out using blood. The chain employs TRBV7-9 and TRBJ2-7, with TRBD2 matching over 8 bases. The TCR sequence derives from a human donor in good health. The CDR3 reads CATGGAGEQYF. CDR3 sequence (DNA): TGTGCCACCGGGGGGGCAGGCGAGCAGTACTTC.